What follows describes a single TCR beta chain. What it recognizes is unknown. This entry comes from a study of cytomegalovirus exposure and HLA in healthy donors. Overall study results and limits: The investigators catalogued some 160 TCR beta chains as cytomegalovirus-associated.

Healthy bone marrow donors supplied every sample. The CDR3 is 10 amino acids. PCR employed 60 Vbeta and 13 Jbeta primers. The data were produced by immunoSEQ multiplex PCR, yet TCRdb's version contains in-frame clones alone and is incomplete. Counted here are roughly 99,000 clones, 74% occurring once; the ten biggest clones make up 14%. This TCR derives from a woman in her thirties or forties in good health and CMV-seropositive. What was sequenced was PBMCs. The chain joins TRBV12-2 to TRBJ2-1; the D segment call TRBD1 is taken from the table without a DNA check. TRBV12-2 counts as a pseudogene. In DNA, the CDR3 is TGTGCAAGTCGCCCCCAATGGCAGTTCTTC. It encodes CASRPQWQFF.